The 16 T cell receptor beta chains given below trace back to one sample, sequenced in a study of cytomegalovirus exposure and HLA in healthy donors. The PCR contained 60 Vbeta and 13 Jbeta primers. Data came from immunoSEQ multiplex PCR; TCRdb stores just in-frame clones and leaves some out. Of 100,000 to 150,000 clones in the sample, 65% to 75% were seen once. Sequencing was performed on PBMCs. The receptors derive from a woman in her forties or fifties in good health and CMV-seropositive.

The J gene is TRBJ2-1, the V gene TRBV7-2; 7 bases are shared with TRBD2. Trimming at V came to 5 bases and at J to 0 bases, leaving 4 bases not matched to a gene. The germline V gene has CDR1 SGHTA and CDR2 FQGNSA. The CDR3 is 15 amino acids. This CDR3 is CASSQGGGSYNEQFF. In DNA form, the CDR3 reads TGTGCCAGCAGCCAAGGCGGGGGCTCCTACAATGAGCAGTTCTTC. Full variable domain (remainder filled in from reference TRBV7-2 and TRBJ2-1): GAGVSQSPSNKVTEKGKDVELRCDPISGHTALYWYRQSLGQGLEFLIYFQGNSAPDKSGLPSDRFSAERTGGSVSTLTIQRTQQEDSAVYLCASSQGGGSYNEQFFGPGTRLTVL.

The chain has TRBV7-3 and TRBJ1-2; 7 positions match TRBD1. The CDR3 consists of 13 residues. V shed 4 bases, J shed 6 bases, and the junction held 5 bases outside the gene matches. Looked up from germline, CDR1 is SGHTA and CDR2 is FQGTGA. The CDR3 region has the DNA TGTGCCAGCAGCTACGTAGGGGGCGATGGCTACACCTTC. It codes for CASSYVGGDGYTF.

The J gene is TRBJ2-3, the V gene TRBV6-4; 9 bases map to TRBD2. In germline, CDR1 is MRHNA, CDR2 SNTAGT. This CDR3 has 14 residues. With 6 bases clipped from V and 3 bases from J, the junction kept 4 bases outside the gene matches. The CDR3: CASREGLATDTQYF. Written as DNA, the CDR3 is TGTGCCAGCAGAGAGGGACTAGCAACAGATACGCAGTATTTT.

This rearrangement joins TRBV6-1 to TRBJ1-2; 11 bases are a match to TRBD1. Trimming at V came to 5 bases and at J to 4 bases, leaving 6 bases not matched to a gene. Per germline, CDR1 MNHNS and CDR2 SASEGT. CDR3 length: 15 amino acids. CDR3 loop: CASSPYGQGAYGYTF. The CDR3 coding sequence is TGTGCCAGCAGTCCGTATGGACAGGGGGCCTATGGCTACACCTTC.

The chain recombines TRBV5-8 with TRBJ1-6; TRBD1 might be the D (6 bases). Germline CDR1 SGHTS, CDR2 YDEGEE. The CDR3 is made up of 14 amino acids. Trimming removed 0 bases at V and 5 bases at J, with 6 bases between. For the CDR3, the DNA is TGTGCCAGCAGCTTGGAGGGGGATAATTCACCCCTCCACTTT. It is translated as CASSLEGDNSPLHF.

The genes are TRBV10-3 and TRBJ1-6; TRBD1 matches at 9 bases. The germline gives CDR1 ENHRY, CDR2 SYGVKD. The CDR3 has 13 amino acids. The J segment lost 6 bases and the V segment lost 11 bases, leaving 5 bases of the junction unmatched. The CDR3 region has the DNA TGTGCCTCGAGGGACAGGGCTAATTCACCCCTCCACTTT. Encoded protein: CASRDRANSPLHF.

This clone has only one observation. The chain uses TRBV4-3 and TRBJ2-1, with TRBD1 matching over 11 bases. The germline gives CDR1 LGHNA, CDR2 YSLEER. CDR3 size: 17 residues. The V gene end was trimmed by 0 bases and the J gene end by 5 bases; junction bases not matched to a gene: 6. CDR3 amino acids: CASSQDSGQGADNEQFF. The CDR3 DNA reads TGCGCCAGCAGCCAAGACTCCGGACAGGGGGCAGACAATGAGCAGTTCTTC.

The V and J genes are TRBV18 and TRBJ1-5; 7 nucleotides align to TRBD1. V was pared by 3 bases and J by 0 bases, with 8 bases of the junction left unmatched. The CDR3 totals 17 residues. The germline V gene encodes CDR1 KGHSH and CDR2 LQKENI. The DNA for the CDR3 is TGTGCCAGCTCACCTGACAGGGCTGGGTATAGCAATCAGCCCCAGCATTTT. Protein sequence: CASSPDRAGYSNQPQHF.

The CDR3 loop is CASSYSSATGGEKLFF. As DNA, the CDR3 is TGTGCCAGCAGTTACTCCAGTGCGACAGGGGGGGAAAAACTGTTTTTT. The V gene is TRBV6-5, the J gene TRBJ1-4; 9 bases map to TRBD1. The CDR3 has 16 residues. The V gene's germline CDR1 is MNHEY and CDR2 SVGAGI. Trimming cost V 0 bases and J 8 bases; bases outside gene matches: 7.

V is TRBV11-3 and J is TRBJ1-1, with TRBD1 matching over 7 bases. V lost 5 bases to trimming and J lost 6 bases; unmatched junction nucleotides: 3. CDR3 size: 12 residues. Germline CDR1 SGHNT, CDR2 YENEEA. The CDR3 nucleotides are TGTGCCAGCAGCCCAGGGACAGCTGAAGCTTTCTTT. This translates into CASSPGTAEAFF.

The rearrangement joins TRBV2 to TRBJ2-1; 7 bases are a match to TRBD1. The CDR3 totals 14 residues. V was clipped by 5 bases and J by 4 bases; unmatched bases: 5. Germline CDR1 reads SNHLY; CDR2 reads FYNNEI. CDR3 residues: CASSIQGQYNEQFF. In nucleotides, the CDR3 is TGTGCCAGCAGTATACAGGGGCAGTACAATGAGCAGTTCTTC.

The J gene is TRBJ1-2, the V gene TRBV28; D call uncertain. This CDR3 region has 15 residues. Germline-derived CDR1 and CDR2 are MDHEN and SYDVKM. Trimming cost V 4 bases and J 8 bases, with 20 bases left between them. CDR3: CASSSLPPAPGGYTF. CDR3 in DNA: TGTGCCAGCAGTTCCCTACCGCCCGCCCCGGGGGGCTACACCTTC.

The J gene is TRBJ2-2, the V gene TRBV5-4, with a possible D match to TRBD2 (5 bases). Deletions cut 4 bases from V and 6 bases from J, with 10 bases between. The CDR3 covers 13 residues. Germline V gene sequence: CDR1 SGHNT, CDR2 YYREEE (reference sequence). The CDR3 DNA follows: TGTGCCAGCAGCGGCAGGACTGCCGGGGAGCTGTTTTTT. Translation gives CASSGRTAGELFF.

The chain couples TRBV6-5 to TRBJ2-5, with 15 bases aligning to TRBD2. The CDR3 loop spans 14 amino acids. CDR1 is MNHEY, CDR2 SVGAGI, per germline. The trim removed 10 bases at V and 5 bases at J, leaving 5 bases unmatched. Here the CDR3 DNA reads TGTGCCACCGGACTAGCGGGGGGGAGCGAGACCCAGTACTTC. This translates into CATGLAGGSETQYF.

This clone was picked up a small number of times. The chain recombines TRBV5-4 with TRBJ2-1; 11 nucleotides align to TRBD2. The germline V gene has CDR1 SGHNT and CDR2 YYREEE (reference sequence). V lost 2 bases to trimming and J lost 8 bases; unmatched junction nucleotides: 9. CDR3 length: 16 residues. CDR3 bases: TGTGCCAGCAGCTTACGGCTAGCGGGGGGCGGCGATGAGCAGTTCTTC. Its translation is CASSLRLAGGGDEQFF.

The J gene is TRBJ2-2, the V gene TRBV7-3, with unresolved D. The CDR3 spans 14 residues. Germline-derived CDR1 and CDR2 are SGHTA and FQGTGA. The V and J ends lost 1 base and 6 bases respectively, with 9 bases between them. CDR3 bases: TGTGCCAGCAGCTTAAGAATGAGGTCCGGGGAGCTGTTTTTT. Translated: CASSLRMRSGELFF.